This T cell receptor (beta chain) originates from a study of blood T cell repertoires in COVID-19. Background on the study: Specimens from acute and convalescent COVID-19 originated in the United States, Italy and Spain. T cells, B-cell-depleted T cells, or PBMCs supplied cDNA or gDNA.

Original analysis: Estimated nucleated cell counts came from reference gene primer amplification. Assay: immunoSEQ multiplex PCR; the TCRdb copy retains only in-frame clones and omits some. V and J calls and clone size are those listed in that table; D and trimming were worked out from the DNA. This table has about 330,000 clones, 70% to 90% appearing once. This clonotype was sampled from a woman under 40 who had recovered from COVID-19. Sequencing was done on a sample of PBMCs or T cells enriched from blood (not recorded which).

CDR3 bases: TGTGCCAGCTCACCGCAGACAGGGCAAGGGCAGCCCCAGCATTTT. Amino acids: CASSPQTGQGQPQHF. V is TRBV18 and J is TRBJ1-5; TRBD1 aligns across 7 bases. V was pared by 3 bases and J by 7 bases, with 9 bases of the junction left unmatched. The germline V gene has CDR1 KGHSH and CDR2 LQKENI. The CDR3 runs 15 residues.